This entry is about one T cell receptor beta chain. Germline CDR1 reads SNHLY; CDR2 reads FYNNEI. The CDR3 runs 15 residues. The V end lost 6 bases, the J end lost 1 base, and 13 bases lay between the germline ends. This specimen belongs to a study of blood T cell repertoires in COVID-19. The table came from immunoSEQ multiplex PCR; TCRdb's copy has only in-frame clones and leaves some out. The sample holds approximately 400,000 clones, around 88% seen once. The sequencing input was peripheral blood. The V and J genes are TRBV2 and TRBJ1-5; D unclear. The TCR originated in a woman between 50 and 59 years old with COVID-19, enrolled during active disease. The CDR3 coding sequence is TGTGCCAGCAGCCCGTCCAGAGGGAGCAATCAGCCCCAGCATTTT. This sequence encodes CASSPSRGSNQPQHF. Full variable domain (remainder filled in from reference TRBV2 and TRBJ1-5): EPEVTQTPSHQVTQMGQEVILRCVPISNHLYFYWYRQILGQKVEFLVSFYNNEISEKSEIFDDQFSVERPDGSNFTLKIRSTKLEDSAMYFCASSPSRGSNQPQHFGDGTRLSIL.